What follows are 9 T cell receptor beta chains derived from one specimen sequenced in a study of post-analysis software for immune sequencing data. Study conclusions and caveats: In patients, five or six TRBV segments were more frequent than in controls, with TRBV5-6, TRBV5-1 and TRBV20-1 among them.

TCR beta libraries were prepared from cDNA with unique molecular identifiers. MiXCR, run by TCRdb on the PCR reads, gives a single entry per CDR3 protein. Of more than 450,000 distinct CDR3 sequences listed, around a third are singletons. Their antigens are not known. Specimen: blood. Receptor source: a girl under 18 with multiple sclerosis.

This clonotype was seen only a few times. This rearrangement joins TRBV5-1 to TRBJ2-3; D remains ambiguous. The germline V gene has CDR1 SGHRS and CDR2 YFSETQ. This CDR3 has 16 residues. V was trimmed by 5 bases and J by 6 bases, leaving 22 bases between them. The CDR3 DNA is TGCGCCAGCAGACCAGACACGGCCAGCCTGAGGGATACGCAGTATTTT. Translated: CASRPDTASLRDTQYF.

The rearrangement joins TRBV20-1 to TRBJ1-2; D not certain. V was cut by 3 bases and J by 2 bases, with 7 bases left in between. This CDR3 has 12 amino acids. Per germline, CDR1 DFQATT and CDR2 SNEGSKA (reference sequence). The CDR3 sequence is CSASPENYGYTF. CDR3 bases: TGCAGTGCTAGCCCTGAAAACTATGGCTACACCTTC.

The V call is TRBV5-1, the J call TRBJ2-4; TRBD2 is a possible D gene (5 bases). CDR3 length: 16 residues. Germline values: CDR1 SGHRS, CDR2 YFSETQ. V was shortened by 4 bases and J by 1 base, with 15 bases between the two germline ends. The CDR3 nucleotides are TGCGCCAGCAGCGCAGTAGTCCGGAGGGCCAAAAACATTCAGTACTTC. Residues: CASSAVVRRAKNIQYF. The full variable domain, its missing parts supplied by reference TRBV5-1 and TRBJ2-4, is KAGVTQTPRYLIKTRGQQVTLSCSPISGHRSVSWYQQTPGQGLQFLFEYFSETQRNKGNFPGRFSGRQFSNSRSEMNVSTLELGDSALYLCASSAVVRRAKNIQYFGAGTRLSVL.

The genes are TRBV6-2 or TRBV6-3 and TRBJ1-5; D may be TRBD1 (5 bases). Trimming took off 9 bases at V and 6 bases at J, with 15 bases between the two ends. Germline-derived CDR1 and CDR2 are MNHEY and SVGEGT. The CDR3 is made up of 13 amino acids. The CDR3 DNA is TGTGCCAGTAGACCAGGGCCTCCTCAGCCCCAGCATTTT. Its translation is CASRPGPPQPQHF.

The rearrangement joins TRBV5-1 to TRBJ1-1, with a possible D match to TRBD1 (6 bases). The CDR3 is 13 amino acids. Per germline, CDR1 SGHRS and CDR2 YFSETQ. The V and J ends lost 4 bases and 10 bases respectively, with 17 bases between them. The CDR3 reads CASSPNGGQGAFF. In DNA form, the CDR3 reads TGCGCCAGCAGCCCCAATGGGGGGCAGGGAGCTTTCTTT.

This chain links TRBV10-2 with TRBJ2-7; D is possibly TRBD2 (7 bases). Germline CDR1 reads WSHSY; CDR2 reads SAAADI. V lost 8 bases, J lost 7 bases, and 27 bases lay in between. There are 16 residues in the CDR3. CDR3 in DNA: TGCGCCAGCCGCGCCGGGGGGCGGGGGCTCTACAATGAGCAGTACTTC. It specifies CASRAGGRGLYNEQYF.

The J gene is TRBJ2-2, the V gene TRBV2, with 15 positions matching TRBD2. The germline V gene encodes CDR1 SNHLY and CDR2 FYNNEI. The V segment lost 5 bases and the J segment 2 bases; nucleotides outside the gene matches: 15. This CDR3 has 21 residues. In nucleotides, the CDR3 is TGTGCCAGCAGTTTATTCGGACTAGCGGGGGGGCCCCGAACCAACACCGGGGAGCTGTTTTTT. Translation: CASSLFGLAGGPRTNTGELFF.

The chain carries TRBV5-1 and TRBJ1-5; the D is unclear. From germline, CDR1 is SGHRS and CDR2 YFSETQ. The germline V and J ends were trimmed by 4 bases and 6 bases, with 11 bases remaining between them. This CDR3 has 13 residues. In DNA form, the CDR3 reads TGCGCCAGCAGCCAGGATCTAGGTCAGCCCCAGCATTTT. Translated, it gives CASSQDLGQPQHF.

This chain connects TRBV27 to TRBJ2-7; no firm D call. CDR3 length: 17 amino acids. Trimming shortened V by 2 bases and J by 2 bases, and 19 bases separated the two germline ends. The germline V gene encodes CDR1 MNHEY and CDR2 SMNVEV (reference sequence). CDR3 sequence: CASSLLYERPLTYEQYF. The CDR3 bases are TGTGCCAGCAGTTTACTATACGAAAGGCCCCTTACCTACGAGCAGTACTTC.